The 28 T cell receptor beta chains reported below all come from one sample, sequenced in a study of shared T cell receptors in the human thymus. Sequencing used immunoSEQ multiplex PCR; TCRdb keeps in-frame clones, though not all of them. This table has 55,000 to 75,000 clones, 90% to 95% appearing once. Sequencing input: thymocytes. All receptors derive from a human donor.

CDR3 loop: CASSQDHRGGPGQGRLGEETQYF. The CDR3 coding sequence is TGTGCCAGCAGCCAAGATCATAGGGGTGGTCCGGGACAGGGGCGCCTCGGGGAGGAGACCCAGTACTTC. J is TRBJ2-5 and V is TRBV4-2, with 10 bases matching TRBD1. The CDR3 loop spans 23 amino acids. Trimming at V came to 0 bases and at J to 5 bases, leaving 27 bases not matched to a gene. The germline gives CDR1 LGHNA, CDR2 YNFKEQ.

The CDR3 is CASSQVGQGVAGSYNEQFF. DNA of the CDR3: TGCGCCAGCAGCCAAGTGGGGCAGGGGGTTGCCGGCTCCTACAATGAGCAGTTCTTC. The gene calls are TRBV4-1 and TRBJ2-1; 7 bases map to TRBD1. Germline lookup yields CDR1 MGHRA and CDR2 YSYEKL. The CDR3 sequence is 19 residues long. The V segment lost 1 base and the J segment 0 bases; nucleotides outside the gene matches: 12.

The chain recombines TRBV13 with TRBJ1-4; tentatively, D is TRBD1 (5 bases). V lost 0 bases and J lost 4, with 21 bases in between. The CDR3 is 19 residues long. Germline V gene data show CDR1 as PRHDT and CDR2 as FYEKMQ (reference sequence). This chain's CDR3 is CASSLGRGRLSPLNEKLFF. Here the CDR3 DNA reads TGTGCCAGCAGCTTAGGCCGGGGCCGTCTTTCTCCACTTAATGAAAAACTGTTTTTT.

This chain uses TRBV7-3 with TRBJ2-3; 11 bases are shared with TRBD2. CDR1 is SGHTA and CDR2 is FQGTGA in the germline V gene. Unmatched junction bases numbered 2, after V lost 5 bases and J lost 1 base. CDR3 length: 15 amino acids. The CDR3 protein is CASSTSGGRTDTQYF. CDR3 bases: TGTGCCAGCAGCACTAGCGGGGGCCGCACAGATACGCAGTATTTT. Full variable domain (remainder filled in from reference TRBV7-3 and TRBJ2-3): GAGVSQTPSNKVTEKGKYVELRCDPISGHTALYWYRQSLGQGPEFLIYFQGTGAADDSGLPNDRFFAVRPEGSVSTLKIQRTERGDSAVYLCASSTSGGRTDTQYFGPGTRLTVL.

The V and J genes are TRBV5-1 and TRBJ2-1; D gene uncertain. V was cut by 1 base and J by 5 bases, with 13 bases left in between. The CDR3 extends over 15 amino acids. The germline gives CDR1 SGHRS, CDR2 YFSETQ. The CDR3 nucleotides are TGCGCCAGCAGCTTGTGGCTACCCACCGACAATGAGCAGTTCTTC. This gives the protein CASSLWLPTDNEQFF.

V usage is TRBV5-1 and J usage is TRBJ2-6, with D maybe TRBD1 (6 bases). Germline CDR1 and CDR2: SGHRS and YFSETQ. The V gene lost 3 bases and the J gene lost 0 bases, with 13 bases spanning the gap. This CDR3 contains 17 residues. The CDR3 coding sequence is TGCGCCAGCAGCTCCATTGAACAGGGCTCTGGGGCCAACGTCCTGACTTTC. Translation gives CASSSIEQGSGANVLTF.

The rearrangement links TRBV5-3 to TRBJ2-2, with D perhaps TRBD2 (7 bases). TRBV5-3 qualifies as an ORF whose function is uncertain. V lost 4 bases and J lost 0, with 19 bases in between. The CDR3 is made up of 18 amino acids. DNA for the CDR3: TGTGCCAGAAGCCCCGTCGTCGGGGGGCCATCGAACACCGGGGAGCTGTTTTTT. Its protein product is CARSPVVGGPSNTGELFF.

The CDR3 DNA sequence: TGTGCCAGCAGCGTAGAAACGGGACAGGGGTACGACGAGCAGTACTTC. Amino acid sequence: CASSVETGQGYDEQYF. The chain is built from TRBV9 and TRBJ2-7, with TRBD1 identical over 10 bases. J was trimmed by 5 bases and V by 0 bases; bases with no gene match: 8. This CDR3 is 16 amino acids long. Germline lookup yields CDR1 SGDLS and CDR2 YYNGEE.

CDR3 nucleotides: TGTGCTAGTGGTTTACCGAGGCAAGAGACCCAGTACTTC. This gives the protein CASGLPRQETQYF. This chain uses TRBV12-5 with TRBJ2-5; D not resolved. This CDR3 contains 13 residues. Per germline, CDR1 LGHNT and CDR2 FRNRAP. Trimming removed 3 bases from V and 2 bases from J, with 7 bases in between.

Only a few counts were recorded for this clone. The genes are TRBV11-1 and TRBJ2-3; TRBD1 matches at 8 bases. The CDR3 is 15 residues long. After removal of 2 bases from V and 4 bases from J, the junction contained 5 bases not matched to a gene. Germline V gene sequence: CDR1 SGHAT, CDR2 FQDESV (reference sequence). This CDR3 is CASSLHRGAPDTQYF. Here the CDR3 DNA reads TGTGCCAGCAGCTTACACAGGGGGGCACCAGATACGCAGTATTTT. The full variable domain, its missing parts supplied by reference TRBV11-1 and TRBJ2-3, is EAEVAQSPRYKITEKSQAVAFWCDPISGHATLYWYRQILGQGPELLVQFQDESVVDDSQLPKDRFSAERLKGVDSTLKIQPAELGDSAMYLCASSLHRGAPDTQYFGPGTRLTVL.

This rearrangement joins TRBV10-3 to TRBJ2-7; 12 bases map to TRBD1. This CDR3 contains 15 residues. CDR1 and CDR2 from the germline V gene are ENHRY and SYGVKD. After removal of 2 bases from V and 7 bases from J, the junction contained 6 bases not matched to a gene. In DNA, the CDR3 is TGTGCCATCAGTGAGGCCGGGACAGGGGGCGAAGAGCAGTACTTC. Its protein is CAISEAGTGGEEQYF.

This sequence joins TRBV10-3 and TRBJ2-6, with a possible D match to TRBD1 (6 bases). The V gene lost 6 bases and the J gene lost 2 bases, with 23 bases spanning the gap. CDR3 length: 19 residues. Looked up from germline, CDR1 is ENHRY and CDR2 is SYGVKD. The CDR3 reads CAIRTDRSDSDPGANVLTF. CDR3 sequence (DNA): TGTGCCATCAGGACTGACAGGTCCGACTCGGATCCTGGGGCCAACGTCCTGACTTTC.

V is TRBV4-2 and J is TRBJ2-7; D tentatively fits TRBD1 or TRBD2 (5 bases each). The CDR3 extends over 18 amino acids. The germline V and J ends were trimmed by 0 bases and 2 bases, with 20 bases remaining between them. The germline V gene has CDR1 LGHNA and CDR2 YNFKEQ. The CDR3 region has the DNA TGTGCCAGCAGCCAAGATCCGTGTCCCGGGACCGAGACCTACGAGCAGTACTTC. It encodes CASSQDPCPGTETYEQYF.

CDR3 sequence reads: CASRHRTGYNSPLHF. In nucleotides, the CDR3 is TGTGCCAGCAGGCATCGAACAGGATATAATTCACCCCTCCACTTT. The chain combines TRBV7-2 with TRBJ1-6; tentative D call: TRBD1 (5 bases). This CDR3 comprises 15 residues. In germline, CDR1 is SGHTA, CDR2 FQGNSA. Trimming cost V 6 bases and J 4 bases, with 13 bases left between them.

J is TRBJ1-6 and V is TRBV7-2, with TRBD1 as a possible D gene (6 bases). Germline values: CDR1 SGHTA, CDR2 FQGNSA. The CDR3 has 17 residues. V lost 5 bases and J lost 4, with 18 bases in between. CDR3 in amino acids: CASSPKGHWGYNSPLHF. The CDR3 DNA reads TGTGCCAGCAGCCCTAAGGGACACTGGGGGTATAATTCACCCCTCCACTTT.

This clone has just one count. The chain recombines TRBV6-5 with TRBJ1-1; 11 bases map to TRBD1. In germline, CDR1 is MNHEY, CDR2 SVGAGI. CDR3 size: 16 residues. After removal of 3 bases from V and 0 bases from J, the junction contained 3 bases not matched to a gene. CDR3 nucleotides: TGTGCCAGCAGTTATTGGACAGGGGGCGTGAACACTGAAGCTTTCTTT. It is translated as CASSYWTGGVNTEAFF.

CDR3 region: CASRYQGSNQPQHF. The DNA for the CDR3 is TGTGCCAGCAGATACCAAGGGAGCAATCAGCCCCAGCATTTT. The chain combines TRBV27 with TRBJ1-5; D gene unclear. The CDR3 runs to 14 residues. CDR1 and CDR2 from the germline V gene are MNHEY and SMNVEV (reference sequence). The germline V and J ends were trimmed by 6 bases and 1 base, with 10 bases remaining between them.

This clone has just a few counts. This chain connects TRBV18 to TRBJ1-1, with a weak D call TRBD1 (5 bases). Germline V gives CDR1 KGHSH, CDR2 LQKENI. This CDR3 contains 14 residues. The V and J ends lost 3 bases and 1 base respectively, with 9 bases between them. Written as DNA, the CDR3 is TGTGCCAGCTCACCTACAGACAGGAACACTGAAGCTTTCTTT. Residues: CASSPTDRNTEAFF. Full variable domain (rest looked up from reference TRBV18 and TRBJ1-1): NAGVMQNPRHLVRRRGQEARLRCSPMKGHSHVYWYRQLPEEGLKFMVYLQKENIIDESGMPKERFSAEFPKEGPSILRIQQVVRGDSAAYFCASSPTDRNTEAFFGQGTRLTVV.

This clone was seen once. The chain couples TRBV7-2 to TRBJ2-2; D call uncertain. This CDR3 comprises 14 residues. Per germline, CDR1 SGHTA and CDR2 FQGNSA. The V gene lost 6 bases and the J gene lost 1 base, with 9 bases spanning the gap. The CDR3 DNA is TGTGCCAGCAGTGGTAGTCGGAACACCGGGGAGCTGTTTTTT. It is translated as CASSGSRNTGELFF.

The chain is built from TRBV7-8 and TRBJ2-3; 12 bases align to TRBD2. Trimming at V came to 3 bases and at J to 5 bases, leaving 9 bases not matched to a gene. Germline CDR1 SGHVS, CDR2 FQNEAQ. CDR3 length: 17 amino acids. The CDR3 is CASSFSRTSGVRDTQYF. The CDR3 DNA reads TGTGCCAGCAGCTTCTCCCGGACTAGCGGGGTGAGAGATACGCAGTATTTT.

This clone was found once. The same CDR3 arises from other DNA sequences in this sample as well. This chain joins TRBV6-5 and TRBJ2-7, with TRBD1 as a possible D gene (5 bases). Germline V gene lookup returns CDR1 MNHEY and CDR2 SVGAGI. The CDR3 runs to 15 residues. Trimming pared 2 bases from V and 1 base from J, leaving 12 bases between. Written as DNA, the CDR3 is TGTGCCAGCAGTTACGGAACAGGATTGTCCTACGAGCAGTACTTC. Its translation: CASSYGTGLSYEQYF.

This chain uses TRBV5-1 with TRBJ2-1, with TRBD2 identical over 8 bases. This CDR3 is built from 17 residues. V was pared by 2 bases and J by 7 bases, with 14 bases of the junction left unmatched. Germline loops: CDR1 SGHRS, CDR2 YFSETQ. As DNA, the CDR3 is TGCGCCAGCAGCTTCTCGGCTAGCGGGCCGTCGGTGAATGAGCAGTTCTTC. Translating gives CASSFSASGPSVNEQFF.

The V call is TRBV4-3, the J call TRBJ1-4, with D tentatively TRBD1 (5 bases). The CDR3 extends over 21 amino acids. V lost 1 base and J lost 0, with 24 bases in between. Looked up from germline, CDR1 is LGHNA and CDR2 is YSLEER. DNA for the CDR3: TGCGCCAGCAGCCAAGCCGACCGAAGGACAAGGACCGATGCAACTAATGAAAAACTGTTTTTT. Protein: CASSQADRRTRTDATNEKLFF.

The J gene is TRBJ2-7, the V gene TRBV4-3, with D perhaps assigned TRBD1 or TRBD2 (6 bases each). Germline lookup yields CDR1 LGHNA and CDR2 YSLEER. This CDR3 has 18 amino acids. V dropped 0 bases and J dropped 5 bases, with 23 bases sitting between them. The CDR3 DNA reads TGCGCCAGCAGCCAAGAGGCGATCAGGGGCCGGTGGGGGGACGAGCAGTACTTC. As protein: CASSQEAIRGRWGDEQYF.

A remark on this clone: One end of the junction is discordant with germline, which a read error may explain. The chain links TRBV7-9 to TRBJ2-5; D might be TRBD1 or TRBD2, each matching 6 bases. This CDR3 region has 14 residues. CDR1 SEHNR and CDR2 FQNEAQ come from the germline V gene (reference sequence). CDR3 nucleotides: TGTGCCAGCAACTTAGTCGAGGGGGGAGAGACCCAGTACTTC. It encodes CASNLVEGGETQYF.

In nucleotides, the CDR3 is TGCGCCAGCAGCCAAGATTTAGGGGGGAATGGGGGCGTTAGTCAGCCCCAGCATTTT. Translating gives CASSQDLGGNGGVSQPQHF. The chain carries TRBV4-3 and TRBJ1-5; D is possibly TRBD1 (6 bases). Between the trimmed V and J ends, which lost 0 bases and 6 bases, there was a span of 24 bases. In germline, CDR1 is LGHNA, CDR2 YSLEER. This CDR3 is 19 amino acids long.

This chain uses TRBV10-3 with TRBJ2-5; a possible D gene is TRBD1 (6 bases). Germline loops: CDR1 ENHRY, CDR2 SYGVKD. This CDR3 region has 14 residues. Trimming took 4 bases from V and 2 from J, leaving 11 bases between them. This chain's CDR3 is CAISGDNKQETQYF. The CDR3 DNA reads as TGTGCCATCAGTGGGGACAACAAACAAGAGACCCAGTACTTC.

This clone was seen only once. V usage is TRBV19 and J usage is TRBJ2-1, with D hard to call. CDR1 and CDR2 from the germline V gene are LNHDA and SQIVND (reference sequence). Trimming cost V 1 base and J 4 bases, with 14 bases left between them. This CDR3 contains 16 residues. The CDR3 bases are TGTGCCAGTAGTATAGGTCCTATTTTAAGGTACAATGAGCAGTTCTTC. This encodes CASSIGPILRYNEQFF.